Shown below are 18 T cell receptor beta chains from a single sample sequenced in a study of regulatory T cells in long-lasting Graves disease. Time point noted: persistent/refractory GD, antithyroid drugs over 5 years with positive TRAb. Preparation of the TCR library used RNA extracted from PBMCs. Arm-PCR of CDR3 regions with iRepertoire HTBI primers generated TCR beta libraries. TCRdb re-analysed the multiplex PCR reads in MiXCR, keeping a single row per CDR3 protein. Of a few hundred thousand distinct CDR3 sequences in the sample, approximately 25% were seen once. Sequenced material: peripheral blood mononuclear cells (PBMCs), taken when the disease was refractory, from a patient treated with antithyroid drugs. All receptors derive from a woman in her thirties or forties with Graves disease.

This chain's CDR3 is CASRAGTSTDTQYF. The CDR3, as DNA: TGTGCCAGCAGGGCCGGGACCAGCACAGATACGCAGTATTTT. J is TRBJ2-3 and V is TRBV28; D may match TRBD1 or TRBD2 (5 bases each). There are 14 residues in the CDR3. Trimming cost V 6 bases and J 0 bases, with 10 bases left between them. CDR1 is MDHEN, CDR2 SYDVKM, per germline.

As concerns this clonotype: A much bigger clone sits one base away, suggesting this may be a read error. The rearrangement joins TRBV28 to TRBJ1-5; D unclear. Germline lookup yields CDR1 MDHEN and CDR2 SYDVKM. Trimming took off 8 bases at V and 6 bases at J, with 5 bases between the two ends. The CDR3 totals 10 residues. The CDR3 reads CASLFQPQHF. CDR3 DNA: TGTGCCAGCCTTTTTCAGCCCCAGCATTTT. The variable domain in full, completed from reference TRBV28 and TRBJ1-5, reads DVKVTQSSRYLVKRTGEKVFLECVQDMDHENMFWYRQDPGLGLRLIYFSYDVKMKEKGDIPEGYSVSREKKERFSLILESASTNQTSMYLCASLFQPQHFGDGTRLSIL.

The CDR3 nucleotides read TGCGCCAGCAGCGCCGGGACTTTAGGCCGAACAGATACGCAGTATTTT. As protein: CASSAGTLGRTDTQYF. The V gene is TRBV10-1, the J gene TRBJ2-3, with D perhaps matching TRBD2 (6 bases). With 6 bases removed from V and 3 bases from J, the gap between germline ends came to 19 bases. This CDR3 spans 16 amino acids. Germline V gives CDR1 WNHNN, CDR2 SYGVQD (reference sequence).

Remarks on this clonotype: A read error is possible here, since a much larger clone lies one base away. The chain is built from TRBV6-2 or TRBV6-3 and TRBJ2-5; TRBD1 matches 7 bases. The CDR3 contains 15 residues. CDR1 MNHEY and CDR2 SVGEGT come from the germline V gene. CDR3 bases: TGTGCCAGCAGTTACACCCAGGGGGTCCAAGAGGCCCAGTACTTC. Residues: CASSYTQGVQEAQYF.

This clonotype came up many times. This chain uses TRBV29-1 with TRBJ2-7, with D tentatively TRBD1 or TRBD2 (5 bases each). The V gene's germline CDR1 is SQVTM and CDR2 ANQGSEA. The CDR3 has 13 residues. V was cut by 5 bases and J by 2 bases, with 13 bases left in between. CDR3 sequence reads: CSVPGTVTYEQYF. The CDR3 DNA sequence: TGCAGCGTTCCCGGGACCGTAACCTACGAGCAGTACTTC.

This chain uses TRBV10-3 with TRBJ2-1, with 10 bases identical to TRBD2. CDR3 size: 17 residues. Per germline, CDR1 ENHRY and CDR2 SYGVKD. With V trimmed by 2 bases and J by 10 bases, 14 bases remained unmatched. The DNA of the CDR3 is TGTGCCATCAGTGAGACCTCCGGGACTAGCGCGCGGTCCGAGCAGTTCTTC. Protein product: CAISETSGTSARSEQFF.

This clonotype was observed many times. V and J are TRBV12-3 or TRBV12-4 and TRBJ2-6; 7 bases align to TRBD1. V lost 7 bases and J lost 4; bases outside the gene matches: 4. The CDR3 sequence is 14 residues long. The CDR3 is CASTTGDGANVLTF. In DNA, the CDR3 is TGTGCCAGCACAACAGGGGACGGGGCCAACGTCCTGACTTTC.

The chain joins TRBV5-1 to TRBJ2-7, with D unresolved. The CDR3 has 13 residues. The V gene's germline CDR1 is SGHRS and CDR2 YFSETQ. V lost 4 bases to trimming and J lost 4 bases, with 12 bases between them. CDR3 in DNA: TGCGCCAGCAGCCAAATAGCCGGATACGAGCAGTACTTC. Amino acids: CASSQIAGYEQYF.

This clonotype showed up many times. The chain couples TRBV11-2 to TRBJ1-1, with 8 bases aligning to TRBD1. The CDR3 has 16 amino acids. Per germline, CDR1 SGHAT and CDR2 FQNNGV. V lost 5 bases and J lost 3; bases outside the gene matches: 11. The DNA for the CDR3 is TGTGCCAGCAGCCCCGAGGCACAGGGGGACGACACTGAAGCTTTCTTT. This gives the protein CASSPEAQGDDTEAFF.

This clonotype occurred a few times. This sequence joins TRBV30 and TRBJ2-7; possible D gene TRBD2, 5 bases. Trimming cost V 0 bases and J 4 bases, with 10 bases left between them. Germline V lookup: CDR1 GTSNPN, CDR2 SVGIG (reference sequence). The CDR3 covers 13 residues. The DNA of the CDR3 is TGTGCCTGGAGTGTTTCCCGGGGTTACGAGCAGTACTTC. Its translation: CAWSVSRGYEQYF.

This clonotype was seen more than once but under ten times. The gene calls are TRBV5-1 and TRBJ1-1; D unresolved. The V gene lost 5 bases and the J gene lost 0 bases, with 14 bases spanning the gap. The CDR3 has 15 amino acids. Germline assignment: CDR1 SGHRS and CDR2 YFSETQ. The CDR3 region has the DNA TGCGCCAGCAGATCACATACCGATATGAACACTGAAGCTTTCTTT. It yields the protein CASRSHTDMNTEAFF.

The CDR3 sequence: CASSYQPGTAHYEQYF. In DNA form, the CDR3 reads TGTGCCAGCAGTTATCAACCCGGGACAGCACACTACGAGCAGTACTTC. V usage is TRBV6-5 and J usage is TRBJ2-7; 7 bases are shared with TRBD1. The CDR3 totals 16 residues. Germline loops: CDR1 MNHEY, CDR2 SVGAGI. V lost 3 bases and J lost 3; bases outside the gene matches: 11.

This clonotype was counted many times. This chain connects TRBV28 to TRBJ1-2; 8 nucleotides align to TRBD1. Germline-derived CDR1 and CDR2 are MDHEN and SYDVKM. J was trimmed by 3 bases and V by 7 bases; bases with no gene match: 10. This CDR3 is 15 amino acids long. The DNA of the CDR3 is TGTGCCAGCAATCCGCCAGGGGGCAAATACTATGGCTACACCTTC. It translates to CASNPPGGKYYGYTF.

This clonotype was seen once. The chain couples TRBV2 to TRBJ2-1, with D perhaps matching TRBD1 (5 bases). The germline V gene encodes CDR1 SNHLY and CDR2 FYNNEI. Trimming shortened V by 8 bases and J by 1 base, and 9 bases separated the two germline ends. This CDR3 spans 13 amino acids. This CDR3 is CASVPGSYNEQFF. DNA for the CDR3: TGTGCCAGCGTACCAGGGTCCTACAATGAGCAGTTCTTC.

There are many counts of this clonotype. The gene calls are TRBV27 and TRBJ2-7; D ambiguous. The germline CDR1 and CDR2 sequences are MNHEY and SMNVEV (reference sequence). Trimming took 3 bases from V and 2 from J, leaving 20 bases between them. The CDR3 contains 17 residues. The CDR3 DNA reads as TGTGCCAGCAGTTTCCTTTTTGACGGTGGGTATGCCTACGAGCAGTACTTC. It specifies CASSFLFDGGYAYEQYF.

This clonotype was counted at least ten times. This chain uses TRBV12-3 or TRBV12-4 with TRBJ1-4; the D gene is possibly TRBD1 (5 bases). The CDR3 contains 14 residues. V lost 3 bases to trimming and J lost 2 bases, with 7 bases between them. The CDR3 nucleotides read TGTGCCAGCAGTTTTGGGGGGACTAATGAAAAACTGTTTTTT. It yields the protein CASSFGGTNEKLFF.

V gene TRBV3-1 combines with J gene TRBJ2-1, with D uncertain. Germline CDR1 reads LGHDT; CDR2 reads YNNKEL (reference sequence). CDR3 length equals 15 residues. V was shortened by 0 bases and J by 0 bases, with 6 bases between the two germline ends. CDR3 sequence reads: CASSQDWSSYNEQFF. The CDR3 DNA sequence: TGTGCCAGCAGCCAAGATTGGAGCTCCTACAATGAGCAGTTCTTC.

This clonotype occurred many times. The V and J genes are TRBV28 and TRBJ2-7; no definite D call. The CDR3 length is 13 residues. The ends were cut back, 5 bases at V and 0 bases at J, with 8 bases in the middle. CDR1 is MDHEN, CDR2 SYDVKM, per germline. CDR3 region: CASSAGTSYEQYF. The CDR3 DNA reads TGTGCCAGCAGTGCCGGTACCTCCTACGAGCAGTACTTC. Using reference TRBV28 and TRBJ2-7 for the parts outside the CDR3, the full variable domain is DVKVTQSSRYLVKRTGEKVFLECVQDMDHENMFWYRQDPGLGLRLIYFSYDVKMKEKGDIPEGYSVSREKKERFSLILESASTNQTSMYLCASSAGTSYEQYFGPGTRLTVT.